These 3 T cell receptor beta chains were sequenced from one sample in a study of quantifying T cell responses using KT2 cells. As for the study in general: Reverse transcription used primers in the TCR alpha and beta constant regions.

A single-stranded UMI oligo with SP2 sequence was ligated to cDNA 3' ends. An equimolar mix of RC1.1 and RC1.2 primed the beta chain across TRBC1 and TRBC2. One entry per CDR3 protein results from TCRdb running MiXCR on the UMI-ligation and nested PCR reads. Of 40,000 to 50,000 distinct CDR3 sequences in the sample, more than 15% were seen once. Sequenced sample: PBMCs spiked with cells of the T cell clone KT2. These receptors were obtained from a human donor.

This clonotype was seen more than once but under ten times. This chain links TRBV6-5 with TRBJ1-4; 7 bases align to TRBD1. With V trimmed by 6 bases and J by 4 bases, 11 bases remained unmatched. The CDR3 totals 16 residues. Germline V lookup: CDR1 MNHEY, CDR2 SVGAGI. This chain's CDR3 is CASRNTGARGNEKLFF. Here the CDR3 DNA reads TGTGCCAGCAGGAACACAGGGGCGCGGGGTAATGAAAAACTGTTTTTT.

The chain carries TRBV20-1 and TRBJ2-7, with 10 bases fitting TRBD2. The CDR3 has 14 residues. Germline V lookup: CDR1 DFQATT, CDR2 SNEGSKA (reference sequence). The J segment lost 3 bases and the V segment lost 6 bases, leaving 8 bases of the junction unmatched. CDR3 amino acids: CSAPTSGNFYEQYF. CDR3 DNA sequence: TGCAGTGCACCTACTAGCGGGAACTTCTACGAGCAGTACTTC.

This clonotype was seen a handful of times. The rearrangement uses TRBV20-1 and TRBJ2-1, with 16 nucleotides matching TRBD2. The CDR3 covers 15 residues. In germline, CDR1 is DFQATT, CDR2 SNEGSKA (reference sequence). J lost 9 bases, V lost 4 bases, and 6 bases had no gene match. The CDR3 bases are TGCAGTGCTACCGGGACTAGCGGGAGGGGCGCTGAGCAGTTCTTC. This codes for CSATGTSGRGAEQFF.